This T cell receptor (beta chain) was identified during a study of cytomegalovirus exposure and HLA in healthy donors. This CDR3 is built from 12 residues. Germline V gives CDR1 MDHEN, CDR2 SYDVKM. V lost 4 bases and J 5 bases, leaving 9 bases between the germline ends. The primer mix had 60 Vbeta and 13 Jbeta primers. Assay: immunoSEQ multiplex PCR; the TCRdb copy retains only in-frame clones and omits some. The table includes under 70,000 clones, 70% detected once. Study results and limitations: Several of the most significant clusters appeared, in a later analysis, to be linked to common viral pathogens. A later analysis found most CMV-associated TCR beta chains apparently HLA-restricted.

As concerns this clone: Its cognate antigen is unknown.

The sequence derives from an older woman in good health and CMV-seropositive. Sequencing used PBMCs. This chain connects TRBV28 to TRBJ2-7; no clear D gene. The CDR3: CASSSPVDEQYF. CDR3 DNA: TGTGCCAGCAGTTCCCCCGTAGACGAGCAGTACTTC.